Given below is one TCR beta chain in context. This sample was taken from a study of blood T cell repertoires in COVID-19. Germline lookup yields CDR1 SGHTA and CDR2 FQGTGA. V lost 5 bases and J 0 bases, leaving 9 bases between the germline ends. CDR3 length: 14 residues. Followed longitudinally, the Seattle patients had been enrolled during active infection. In the original analysis: Amplification of reference gene primers was used by the study to estimate nucleated cell counts. Libraries were prepared by immunoSEQ multiplex PCR; TCRdb keeps only in-frame clonotypes and omits some of them. That table gives V, J and clone size, and the DNA gave D and trimming. Of some 240,000 clones listed, 65% to 90% are singletons.

The chain employs TRBV7-3 and TRBJ2-3; D is ambiguous. Sequenced sample: peripheral blood. This TCR was sampled from a woman in her 70s with COVID-19, enrolled during active disease. CDR3 residues: CASSVGLSTDTQYF. CDR3 bases: TGTGCCAGCAGCGTGGGCTTGAGCACAGATACGCAGTATTTT.